This T cell receptor (beta chain) derives from a study of blood T cell repertoires in COVID-19. Profiled with immunoSEQ multiplex PCR; TCRdb holds only in-frame clones, not every one. In the table there are about 260,000 clones, roughly nine tenths of which are singletons. Worth noting for this clone: A junction boundary mismatches the germline segment, possibly from a read error.

The CDR3 covers 14 residues. Germline-derived CDR1 and CDR2 are GTSNPN and SVGIG (reference sequence). This receptor was obtained from a man aged 35-49 years with active or convalescent COVID-19. Material: peripheral blood. This chain joins TRBV30 and TRBJ1-1; perhaps TRBD1 as D (6 bases). In nucleotides, the CDR3 is TGTGCCGGGAGCAGGGGCGCGTCGGGGACTGAAGCTTTCTTT. It specifies CAGSRGASGTEAFF.